The TCR beta chain described here comes from a study of type 1 and type 2 diabetes patients. The CDR3 extends over 13 amino acids. Germline-derived CDR1 and CDR2 are DFQATT and SNEGSKA (reference sequence). The V gene lost 3 bases and the J gene lost 2 bases, with 10 bases spanning the gap. Amplification started from genomic DNA. Amplification of the beta chain CDR3 used 30 forward and 13 reverse multiplex primers. TCRdb itself ran the multiplex PCR reads through MiXCR, one entry per CDR3 protein. Of more than 250,000 distinct CDR3 sequences in the sample, around 47% were seen once. The TCR originated in a man between 18 and 29 years old with type 2 diabetes. This chain uses TRBV20-1 with TRBJ1-2; the D is unclear. Material for sequencing was peripheral blood mononuclear cells (PBMCs). CDR3 sequence: CSASSLGNYGYTF. The CDR3 bases are TGCAGTGCTAGTTCGCTAGGGAACTATGGCTACACCTTC.